The T cell receptor (beta chain) under discussion was sequenced for a study of PD-1 blockade in classical Hodgkin lymphoma. On the study more broadly: Intravenous nivolumab at 3 mg/kg was given to patients every 2 weeks.

The study's findings and limits: When set against healthy donors, newly diagnosed patients were reported to show lower baseline TCR diversity. Why repertoires differed is undefined; disease activity or prior therapy possibly contributed. Complete responders entered with baseline diversity on par with newly diagnosed patients, the results showed.

This clone was picked up one time. Its antigen remains unidentified. The CDR3 totals 17 residues. The germline V gene has CDR1 KGHSH and CDR2 LQKENI. J gave up 4 bases and V 3 bases, and 12 bases lay outside the gene matches. This table comes from immunoSEQ multiplex PCR, and its TCRdb copy is limited to in-frame clones, with some not included. Of roughly 140,000 clones listed, approximately 80% are singletons. Brentuximab vedotin exposure varied among the patients, all of whom had relapsed after autologous stem cell transplantation. This receptor was obtained from a human donor with classical Hodgkin lymphoma. The chain uses TRBV18 and TRBJ2-1; 7 bases are a match to TRBD2. This material consisted of peripheral blood mononuclear cells (PBMCs), taken before the second cycle of nivolumab. In DNA, the CDR3 is TGTGCCAGCTCACCGAGGCCCGCGACTAGCCTGTACAATGAGCAGTTCTTC. This codes for CASSPRPATSLYNEQFF.